This T cell receptor beta chain was documented in a study of cytomegalovirus exposure and HLA in healthy donors (dated by TCRdb to about 2017). At the level of the whole study: According to an earlier analysis of 587 of the donors, 150 million to 200 million T cells yielded 90 million to 130 million unique TCR beta sequences and less than 300 Gb of sequence data. Among approximately 370 genotyped donors of the cohort, an average of approximately 240,000 unique TCR beta nucleotide sequences was sequenced per donor, of which about 18% were non-productive. Along with the approximately 700-subject first cohort, a separate validation cohort of over a hundred different subjects was used. In the later analysis, no new phenotypic data were used to find candidate immune exposures; instead, reliance was placed on TCR beta sequences and their occurrence across donors. The study aimed to test whether signatures of past pathogen exposure could be identified by cataloging public T cell receptors. Both class I and class II loci were covered by HLA typing, at four-digit resolution. The genetic ancestry cluster associated with self-reported Caucasian donors included 65% to 90% of the roughly 400 genotyped donors. A later analysis re-examined previously published TCR beta repertoires from more than 650 donors and added high-resolution HLA genotyping to investigate patterns of TCR occurrence. Using immunosequencing, the study profiled T cell repertoires from around 680 subjects and related those repertoires to cytomegalovirus serostatus. Four or five DR-DQ haplotypes were handled as single units for association and clustering because linkage in the cohort was strong. In an earlier analysis of roughly 600 of the donors, high-throughput TCR beta sequencing was used to judge whether each TCR beta V gene segment behaved as functional or pseudogenic. High-throughput TCR immunosequencing, statistical association of individual TCRs with disease status, and machine learning were combined to predict cytomegalovirus infection status. Genome-wide SNP genotypes for about 65% of the 666 donors were used in a later genetic analysis, which treated that subset as a discovery cohort. The number of donors typed differed by locus, with about 629-630 for A, B, C, DRB1 and DQB1, around 560 for DQA1, some 570 for DPA1, and some 470 for DPB1. Around 300 gigabases of sequencing data and tens of millions of unique TCR sequences were included in an early release covering around 600 HLA-typed donors. Alongside the repertoire data, information on donor age, sex, ethnicity and CMV serostatus was compiled. All discovery cohort repertoires had been generated using a single sequencing platform. The research as a whole found: According to a later analysis, TCR association rates differed among HLA loci, with DRB1 alleles showing the most associated TCRs and HLA-C alleles showing the fewest. CMV serostatus was the only immune exposure information available for the cohort. Some IMGT-functional V segments, including TRBV6-2 and TRBV6-3, could not be distinguished by the 87-base-pair reads and were therefore excluded. A cluster of highly shared sequence variants was judged likely to represent a technical artifact of the sequencing pipeline. In vitro tests confirmed that a few of the cytomegalovirus-associated TCR beta chains recognize cytomegalovirus antigens. Several of the top co-occurrence clusters appeared to be linked to parvovirus B19, influenza, CMV and Epstein-Barr virus, according to a later analysis. Only TCR beta chains were sequenced in this cohort, and the absence of alpha or paired-chain data limited detectable features. A further reported finding was that TCR beta sequences accurately predicted the HLA-A and HLA-B alleles for most subjects in the first cohort. Roughly uniform sequencing depth across donors was assumed in presence/absence analyses, although this assumption may not hold. A total of 164 TCR beta chains were listed by the study as associated with cytomegalovirus. A later genetic analysis associated a missense DCLRE1C variant with V-gene and J-gene trimming of TCR beta chains, and an independent cohort replicated the association. Because counts were too low, approximately 18 rarely observed V segments, including chromosome 9 orphons, were excluded from the earlier analysis of 587 of the donors. HLA typing was unavailable for some donors at each locus, so association tests used only the typed subset. The authors suggested that the approach could potentially be extended to other disease states and immunological phenotypes. In an earlier analysis of fewer than 750 of the donors, most TCR beta V segments were observed in productive rearrangements about 87% or about 30% of the time, broadly matching IMGT annotations. According to a later analysis, most CMV-associated TCR beta chains appeared to be HLA-restricted, and the HLA associations seemed to be driven largely by CMV exposure. In a later genetic analysis, fewer N-insertions in productive TCRs were reported among donors in an Asian-associated ancestry cluster than the 666-donor mean. While some public TCRs were present in many individuals, most TCR sequences turned up only very rarely across donors. At a false discovery rate of 0.05, a later analysis linked 15,000 to 20,000 TCR beta sequences to specific HLA alleles. Linkage disequilibrium might explain the correlated functional status among segregating V segments, but an unknown experimental factor could not be excluded. Assigning TCR associations to individual alleles was difficult when HLA alleles, especially DR and DQ, strongly co-occurred. The classifier was reported to diagnose cytomegalovirus status with high specificity and sensitivity in both the original and validation cohorts. In a later analysis, HLA-associated TCR beta chains showed more clonal expansion and lower generation probabilities than non-associated chains that were equally common.

The library was obtained by the immunoSEQ multiplex PCR assay. The multiplex PCR relied on a mix of 60 forward primers for TCR Vbeta segments and 13 reverse primers for TCR Jbeta segments. The CDR3 region of rearranged TCR beta genes was amplified from genomic DNA by a multiplex PCR assay. Amplified TCR beta libraries were sequenced as 87-base-pair reads on the Illumina HiSeq System. Per the source publication's procedure: A later analysis counted some 74 million unique TCR beta chains across the 650 to 700 repertoires, and about 10 million of these chains were shared by at least two donors. A nearest-neighbor algorithm error-corrected the raw reads and collapsed the reads into unique sequences, merging closely related sequences to remove PCR and sequencing errors. To assign V, D and J gene segments, CDR3 sequences were aligned to IMGT reference sequences. For a sequence to be retained, at least a six-nucleotide match to both a V gene segment and a J gene segment was required. Rearrangements were classified as productive when the CDR3 lacked stop codons and remained in frame with V and J, and all other rearrangements were classified as non-productive. CDR3 was defined according to IMGT convention as the region running from the second conserved V-encoded cysteine to the conserved J-encoded phenylalanine. In an earlier analysis of just under 600 of the donors, sequences lacking an unambiguous match to a single V gene segment were excluded. In an earlier analysis of about 590 of the donors, a V segment was called functional when productive rearrangements were above 56.7%, and segregating when the standard deviation between donors exceeded 5%. To diagnose cytomegalovirus status from the catalog of TCR beta chain sequences, a statistical classification framework was built. A later analysis assigned V and J genes by comparing TCR nucleotide sequences with IMGT/GENE-DB human TR gene sequences. In a later analysis, CDR3 sequences and most-parsimonious VDJ recombination scenarios were assigned using the TCRdist pipeline. A later analysis defined each TCR beta chain by its CDR3 amino acid sequence plus V-gene family, and excluded reads lacking a unique V-gene family. As a way to deal with suspected cross-contamination and a sequencing artifact, a later analysis dropped hundreds of nucleotide sequences that were highly shared and had low generation probability. A later analysis calculated a clonal expansion index for each public chain from normalized within-repertoire ranks of inferred template counts. In a later analysis, generation probabilities were computed with a VDJ recombination model fitted to out-of-frame rearrangements, and the resulting probabilities were checked against IGoR. In a later analysis, TCR-TCR, TCR-HLA and TCR-CMV co-occurrence was scored with hypergeometric tests, and a repertoire-size bias correction was applied to TCR pairs. False discovery rates were estimated in a later analysis by permuting HLA or CMV assignments 20 times. In a later analysis, co-occurring TCRs were grouped using DBSCAN, with TCRdist sequence similarity added in when clustering inside HLA-allele-positive subsets. Repertoires with fewer than 30,000 or more than 120,000 public chains, plus five repertoires with anomalous nucleotide sharing, were excluded from co-occurrence clustering. The table comes from immuneACCESS by way of TCRdb, which keeps in-frame sequences with V and J called. Part of the clones is missing from these tables; in studies checked, under half for an unresolved V gene and the rest for unknown reasons. V, J and clone size derive from that table, while D and trimming were established from the DNA sequence. The sample records about 160,000 clones, roughly 85% of which are singletons. The ten largest clones capture about a tenth of the sample.

The cohort comprised under 700 healthy bone marrow donors. Cohort members were all nominally healthy when sampled, although unrecorded immune exposures were likely present. The donor tested CMV seropositive, placing the donor among the roughly 300 seropositive members of the cohort. A peripheral blood sample was collected from each donor, and TCR beta sequencing was performed on peripheral blood mononuclear cells. Genomic DNA was extracted from the blood cell samples with the Qiagen DNeasy Blood Extraction Kit. The germline V gene specifies LGHNA as CDR1 and YSLEER as CDR2. V is trimmed back by 0 bases and J by 3 bases, and the junction contains 4 bases that no gene match accounts for. The CDR3 numbers 16 residues from cysteine through phenylalanine. Only the CDR3 region is kept as DNA, spanning 48 bases read in frame from base 1. As concerns this clone: Its recognized antigen is unknown. No base qualities exist here, and no much larger clone lies one base off it.

Here the chain combines TRBV4-3 and TRBJ1-3; TRBD1 lines up with 8 middle nucleotides. The receptor's source is a man between 18 and 29 years old in good health and CMV-seropositive. Sequencing was done on a sample of PBMCs. The DNA sequence is TGCGCCAGCAGCCAAGACTCACAGGGGGTTGGAAACACCATATATTTT. This sequence encodes CASSQDSQGVGNTIYF.